What follows are 29 T cell receptor beta chains derived from one specimen sequenced in a study of blood T cell repertoires in COVID-19. Profiling relied on immunoSEQ multiplex PCR, and the TCRdb table lists in-frame clones only, not all of them. The repertoire holds roughly 170,000 clones, about 85% seen once, with about 1.2% in the top ten. Sequencing was done on a sample of peripheral blood. Receptor source: a man in his fifties or sixties who had recovered from COVID-19.

V is TRBV7-8 and J is TRBJ1-3, with unresolved D. With 1 base removed from V and 2 bases from J, the gap between germline ends came to 6 bases. Germline V gene data show CDR1 as SGHVS and CDR2 as FQNEAQ. CDR3 length: 14 residues. The CDR3 reads CASSLGPPGNTIYF. The DNA for the CDR3 is TGTGCCAGCAGCTTAGGGCCGCCTGGAAACACCATATATTTT.

CDR3 amino acids: CASSLARWTGKENGYTF. In DNA, the CDR3 is TGTGCCAGCAGCTTAGCGCGTTGGACAGGGAAAGAGAATGGCTACACCTTC. The rearrangement links TRBV7-9 to TRBJ1-2, with 8 bases identical to TRBD1. Germline CDR1 and CDR2: SEHNR and FQNEAQ (reference sequence). V lost 0 bases and J lost 6; bases outside the gene matches: 12. The CDR3 runs to 17 residues.

The CDR3: CASSVAREGTVNIQYF. In nucleotides, the CDR3 is TGTGCCAGCAGCGTAGCTCGGGAGGGAACCGTAAACATTCAGTACTTC. This rearrangement joins TRBV9 to TRBJ2-4; 8 bases match TRBD2. The CDR3 is made up of 16 amino acids. Trimming cost V 0 bases and J 6 bases; bases outside gene matches: 8. Germline CDR1 SGDLS, CDR2 YYNGEE.

This clone has a handful of counts. CDR3 bases: TGTGCCAGCTCCCCAGGTACAGGGGCTAGCTCCTACGAGCAGTACTTC. It is translated as CASSPGTGASSYEQYF. This chain uses TRBV27 with TRBJ2-7, with 7 bases lining up with TRBD1. The CDR3 spans 16 residues. Germline V gene data show CDR1 as MNHEY and CDR2 as SMNVEV (reference sequence). V was clipped by 8 bases and J by 0 bases; unmatched bases: 13.

The rearrangement joins TRBV12-3 or TRBV12-4 to TRBJ2-1; D ambiguous. The CDR3 sequence is 12 residues long. Trimming took 3 bases from V and 9 from J, leaving 9 bases between them. DNA of the CDR3: TGTGCCAGCAGTTTCACTGATCTTGAGCAGTTCTTC. It is translated as CASSFTDLEQFF.

The V and J genes are TRBV7-2 and TRBJ2-1, with TRBD2 identical over 7 bases. V lost 5 bases, J lost 0 bases, and 4 bases stayed unmatched. The length of the CDR3 is 15 residues. Germline V gives CDR1 SGHTA, CDR2 FQGNSA. The CDR3 DNA reads TGTGCCAGCAGCGCCGGGACTAACTCCTACAATGAGCAGTTCTTC. Translated, it gives CASSAGTNSYNEQFF.

The gene calls are TRBV15 and TRBJ2-1; a weak D match, TRBD1 (7 bases). Germline V gives CDR1 LNHNV, CDR2 YYDKDF (reference sequence). CDR3 length: 16 residues. Trimming took off 0 bases at V and 7 bases at J, with 16 bases between the two ends. The CDR3 loop is CATSRDRRGPLNEQFF. Here the CDR3 DNA reads TGTGCCACCAGCAGAGATAGGAGGGGGCCGCTTAATGAGCAGTTCTTC. The full variable domain, rest sourced from reference TRBV15 and TRBJ2-1, is DAMVIQNPRYQVTQFGKPVTLSCSQTLNHNVMYWYQQKSSQAPKLLFHYYDKDFNNEADTPDNFQSRRPNTSFCFLDIRSPGLGDTAMYLCATSRDRRGPLNEQFFGPGTRLTVL.

V and J are TRBV9 and TRBJ1-3; 12 bases map to TRBD1. CDR3 length: 18 residues. The ends lost 3 bases at V and 2 bases at J; junction bases unmatched: 9. The germline V gene encodes CDR1 SGDLS and CDR2 YYNGEE. The CDR3 nucleotides are TGTGCCAGCAGCGGCGGGACAGGGGGCAACGTGGCTGGAAACACCATATATTTT. Translation gives CASSGGTGGNVAGNTIYF.

This sequence joins TRBV7-3 and TRBJ2-7; possible D gene TRBD2, 6 bases. The CDR3 has 14 amino acids. With 0 bases removed from V and 6 bases from J, the gap between germline ends came to 12 bases. The germline V gene encodes CDR1 SGHTA and CDR2 FQGTGA. This CDR3 reads CASSLTSGRSEQYF. DNA for the CDR3: TGTGCCAGCAGCTTAACTTCGGGGAGGAGCGAGCAGTACTTC.

This chain links TRBV9 with TRBJ1-2; 8 nucleotides align to TRBD1. This CDR3 region has 17 residues. Trimming took 0 bases from V and 7 from J; bases not matched to a gene: 14. Germline CDR1 is SGDLS and CDR2 is YYNGEE. The CDR3 loop is CASSVDGRGLVQGGYTF. CDR3 bases: TGTGCCAGCAGCGTAGATGGCAGGGGGCTCGTCCAAGGTGGCTACACCTTC. Using reference TRBV9 and TRBJ1-2 for the parts outside the CDR3, the full variable domain is DSGVTQTPKHLITATGQRVTLRCSPRSGDLSVYWYQQSLDQGLQFLIQYYNGEERAKGNILERFSAQQFPDLHSELNLSSLELGDSALYFCASSVDGRGLVQGGYTFGSGTRLTVV.

This chain joins TRBV7-2 and TRBJ1-1; 7 bases fit TRBD1. The CDR3 covers 14 residues. The V and J ends lost 4 bases and 0 bases, in that order; junction bases with no gene match: 2. Germline V gene sequence: CDR1 SGHTA, CDR2 FQGNSA. CDR3 bases: TGTGCCAGCAGCTCCAGGGGGTTGAACACTGAAGCTTTCTTT. It translates to CASSSRGLNTEAFF.

The chain uses TRBV25-1 and TRBJ1-1; D gene uncertain. The V gene's germline CDR1 is MGHDK and CDR2 SYGVNS. The CDR3 has 10 amino acids. Trimming shortened V by 4 bases and J by 6 bases, and 3 bases separated the two germline ends. This chain's CDR3 is CASSGAEAFF. The CDR3 nucleotides read TGTGCCAGCAGTGGCGCTGAAGCTTTCTTT.

The gene calls are TRBV6-5 and TRBJ1-4; TRBD1 is a possible D gene (5 bases). Deletions cut 8 bases from V and 4 bases from J, with 14 bases between. This CDR3 region has 14 residues. Germline CDR1 reads MNHEY; CDR2 reads SVGAGI. The CDR3 region is CASAYRWGNEKLFF. CDR3 nucleotide sequence: TGTGCCAGCGCCTACAGGTGGGGTAATGAAAAACTGTTTTTT.

The CDR3: CSVDQGGGISYGYTF. The CDR3 DNA follows: TGCAGCGTAGATCAGGGTGGTGGGATCTCCTATGGCTACACCTTC. The chain couples TRBV29-1 to TRBJ1-2; maybe TRBD1 (5 bases). Germline loops: CDR1 SQVTM, CDR2 ANQGSEA. V was trimmed by 6 bases and J by 4 bases, leaving 21 bases between them. This CDR3 has 15 residues.

The V and J genes are TRBV6-5 and TRBJ1-5; D perhaps matches TRBD1 (6 bases). Germline V CDR1 and CDR2: MNHEY, SVGAGI. Trimming took off 0 bases at V and 7 bases at J, with 7 bases between the two ends. This CDR3 is 13 amino acids long. This CDR3 is CASSYSRGQPQHF. The CDR3, as DNA: TGTGCCAGCAGTTACTCCAGGGGCCAGCCCCAGCATTTT.

The CDR3 loop reads CSVRTAGGFTDTQYF. For the CDR3, the DNA is TGCAGCGTCCGCACAGCGGGGGGATTCACAGATACGCAGTATTTT. The rearrangement joins TRBV29-1 to TRBJ2-3; 9 positions agree with TRBD2. V lost 6 bases and J lost 2; bases outside the gene matches: 9. Looked up from germline, CDR1 is SQVTM and CDR2 is ANQGSEA. The CDR3 sequence is 15 residues long.

The chain is built from TRBV19 and TRBJ2-5, with D maybe TRBD2 (7 bases). Per germline, CDR1 LNHDA and CDR2 SQIVND (reference sequence). There are 15 residues in the CDR3. The V end was cut by 1 base, the J end by 3 bases, with 12 bases between. The CDR3 region is CASSIVGGAKETQYF. CDR3 bases: TGTGCCAGTAGTATAGTTGGGGGGGCCAAAGAGACCCAGTACTTC.

This clone occurred once. This chain joins TRBV25-1 and TRBJ2-3; TRBD1 might be the D (6 bases). Germline CDR1 and CDR2: MGHDK and SYGVNS. The ends were cut back, 1 base at V and 4 bases at J, with 9 bases in the middle. The CDR3 covers 14 residues. CDR3 DNA sequence: TGTGCCAGCAGTGAATTACAGGGACCAGATACGCAGTATTTT. Translating gives CASSELQGPDTQYF. Supplemented by reference TRBV25-1 and TRBJ2-3, the full variable domain reads EADIYQTPRYLVIGTGKKITLECSQTMGHDKMYWYQQDPGMELHLIHYSYGVNSTEKGDLSSESTVSRIRTEHFPLTLESARPSHTSQYLCASSELQGPDTQYFGPGTRLTVL.

The rearrangement joins TRBV5-4 to TRBJ2-7; 13 bases line up with TRBD2. V dropped 3 bases and J dropped 3; count of bases not matched to a gene: 3. CDR3 size: 15 residues. Germline loops: CDR1 SGHNT, CDR2 YYREEE (reference sequence). The CDR3 DNA reads as TGTGCCAGCAGCTCAAGGACTAGCGGGGGCTACGAGCAGTACTTC. Translated, it gives CASSSRTSGGYEQYF.

The CDR3 loop is CASSRARAGGSPYEQYF. The DNA of the CDR3 is TGCGCCAGCAGCCGAGCGAGGGCGGGGGGATCCCCCTACGAGCAGTACTTC. This rearrangement joins TRBV4-3 to TRBJ2-7, with 8 bases fitting TRBD2. The V segment lost 4 bases and the J segment 2 bases; nucleotides outside the gene matches: 13. The germline gives CDR1 LGHNA, CDR2 YSLEER. The CDR3 sequence is 17 residues long.

This chain joins TRBV21-1 and TRBJ2-7; no check of the table's D call, TRBD1, against the DNA was made. TRBV21-1 is listed as a pseudogene. CDR3 length equals 15 residues. The CDR3 protein is CASSKYGRGYYEQYF. Written as DNA, the CDR3 is TGTGCCAGCAGCAAATACGGCAGGGGCTACTACGAGCAGTACTTC.

The rearrangement uses TRBV4-1 and TRBJ2-3, with 14 bases lining up with TRBD2. Germline loops: CDR1 MGHRA, CDR2 YSYEKL. The CDR3 totals 19 residues. V lost 2 bases to trimming and J lost 2 bases; unmatched junction nucleotides: 9. This chain's CDR3 is CASSQPRLAGGLNTDTQYF. CDR3 in DNA: TGCGCCAGCAGCCAACCCAGACTAGCGGGGGGGCTAAACACAGATACGCAGTATTTT.

This chain joins TRBV19 and TRBJ1-3, with D maybe TRBD1 (5 bases). The CDR3 consists of 15 residues. V lost 7 bases and J 4 bases, leaving 17 bases between the germline ends. The V gene's germline CDR1 is LNHDA and CDR2 SQIVND (reference sequence). The CDR3: CASTPLRGAGNTIYF. In DNA form, the CDR3 reads TGTGCCAGTACCCCTTTGCGGGGCGCGGGAAACACCATATATTTT.

The chain links TRBV7-3 to TRBJ2-3; 7 positions match TRBD1. The CDR3 loop spans 15 amino acids. V shed 3 bases, J shed 1 base, and the junction held 4 bases outside the gene matches. The germline V gene encodes CDR1 SGHTA and CDR2 FQGTGA. The CDR3 protein is CASSFSGQGTDTQYF. CDR3 DNA sequence: TGTGCCAGCAGCTTCTCCGGACAGGGCACAGATACGCAGTATTTT.

The rearrangement joins TRBV5-4 to TRBJ1-6; weak D call: TRBD1 (6 bases). The CDR3 is 15 residues long. Germline V lookup: CDR1 SGHNT, CDR2 YYREEE (reference sequence). V lost 4 bases and J lost 2, with 10 bases in between. The CDR3 here is CASSGGQPYNSPLHF. CDR3 nucleotide sequence: TGTGCCAGCAGCGGCGGACAGCCCTATAATTCACCCCTCCACTTT.

This sequence joins TRBV2 and TRBJ2-1; tentatively, D is TRBD1 (6 bases). The germline V and J ends were trimmed by 4 bases and 1 base, with 11 bases remaining between them. Germline V gene data show CDR1 as SNHLY and CDR2 as FYNNEI. The CDR3 loop spans 15 amino acids. The CDR3 coding sequence is TGTGCCAGCAGTGGTGAAGGGGGATCCTACAATGAGCAGTTCTTC. Its protein is CASSGEGGSYNEQFF. The variable domain in full, with the rest retrieved from reference TRBV2 and TRBJ2-1, is EPEVTQTPSHQVTQMGQEVILRCVPISNHLYFYWYRQILGQKVEFLVSFYNNEISEKSEIFDDQFSVERPDGSNFTLKIRSTKLEDSAMYFCASSGEGGSYNEQFFGPGTRLTVL.

This clone was counted between two and nine times. This chain links TRBV5-5 with TRBJ2-1; tentatively, D is TRBD1 (8 bases). Germline CDR1 is SGHKS and CDR2 is YYEKEE (reference sequence). This CDR3 spans 14 amino acids. Trimming cost V 5 bases and J 6 bases, with 15 bases left between them. The CDR3 spells CASRDREGANEQFF. The CDR3 DNA is TGTGCCAGCAGGGACAGGGAGGGTGCCAATGAGCAGTTCTTC. The complete variable domain, with remaining parts taken from reference TRBV5-5 and TRBJ2-1, reads DAGVTQSPTHLIKTRGQQVTLRCSPISGHKSVSWYQQVLGQGPQFIFQYYEKEERGRGNFPDRFSARQFPNYSSELNVNALLLGDSALYLCASRDREGANEQFFGPGTRLTVL.

The genes are TRBV29-1 and TRBJ2-7; TRBD1 matches at 8 bases. The J segment lost 6 bases and the V segment lost 4 bases, leaving 2 bases of the junction unmatched. In germline, CDR1 is SQVTM, CDR2 ANQGSEA. CDR3 length equals 11 residues. This CDR3 is CSVGRGLEQYF. The CDR3 DNA sequence: TGCAGCGTTGGCAGGGGGCTCGAGCAGTACTTC.

Here the CDR3 reads CASSADRNQPQHF. Here the CDR3 DNA reads TGTGCCAGCTCAGCGGACAGAAATCAGCCCCAGCATTTT. V and J are TRBV18 and TRBJ1-5; tentative D call: TRBD1 (6 bases). The length of the CDR3 is 13 residues. Germline V gene sequence: CDR1 KGHSH, CDR2 LQKENI. Trimming removed 5 bases from V and 4 bases from J, with 9 bases in between.